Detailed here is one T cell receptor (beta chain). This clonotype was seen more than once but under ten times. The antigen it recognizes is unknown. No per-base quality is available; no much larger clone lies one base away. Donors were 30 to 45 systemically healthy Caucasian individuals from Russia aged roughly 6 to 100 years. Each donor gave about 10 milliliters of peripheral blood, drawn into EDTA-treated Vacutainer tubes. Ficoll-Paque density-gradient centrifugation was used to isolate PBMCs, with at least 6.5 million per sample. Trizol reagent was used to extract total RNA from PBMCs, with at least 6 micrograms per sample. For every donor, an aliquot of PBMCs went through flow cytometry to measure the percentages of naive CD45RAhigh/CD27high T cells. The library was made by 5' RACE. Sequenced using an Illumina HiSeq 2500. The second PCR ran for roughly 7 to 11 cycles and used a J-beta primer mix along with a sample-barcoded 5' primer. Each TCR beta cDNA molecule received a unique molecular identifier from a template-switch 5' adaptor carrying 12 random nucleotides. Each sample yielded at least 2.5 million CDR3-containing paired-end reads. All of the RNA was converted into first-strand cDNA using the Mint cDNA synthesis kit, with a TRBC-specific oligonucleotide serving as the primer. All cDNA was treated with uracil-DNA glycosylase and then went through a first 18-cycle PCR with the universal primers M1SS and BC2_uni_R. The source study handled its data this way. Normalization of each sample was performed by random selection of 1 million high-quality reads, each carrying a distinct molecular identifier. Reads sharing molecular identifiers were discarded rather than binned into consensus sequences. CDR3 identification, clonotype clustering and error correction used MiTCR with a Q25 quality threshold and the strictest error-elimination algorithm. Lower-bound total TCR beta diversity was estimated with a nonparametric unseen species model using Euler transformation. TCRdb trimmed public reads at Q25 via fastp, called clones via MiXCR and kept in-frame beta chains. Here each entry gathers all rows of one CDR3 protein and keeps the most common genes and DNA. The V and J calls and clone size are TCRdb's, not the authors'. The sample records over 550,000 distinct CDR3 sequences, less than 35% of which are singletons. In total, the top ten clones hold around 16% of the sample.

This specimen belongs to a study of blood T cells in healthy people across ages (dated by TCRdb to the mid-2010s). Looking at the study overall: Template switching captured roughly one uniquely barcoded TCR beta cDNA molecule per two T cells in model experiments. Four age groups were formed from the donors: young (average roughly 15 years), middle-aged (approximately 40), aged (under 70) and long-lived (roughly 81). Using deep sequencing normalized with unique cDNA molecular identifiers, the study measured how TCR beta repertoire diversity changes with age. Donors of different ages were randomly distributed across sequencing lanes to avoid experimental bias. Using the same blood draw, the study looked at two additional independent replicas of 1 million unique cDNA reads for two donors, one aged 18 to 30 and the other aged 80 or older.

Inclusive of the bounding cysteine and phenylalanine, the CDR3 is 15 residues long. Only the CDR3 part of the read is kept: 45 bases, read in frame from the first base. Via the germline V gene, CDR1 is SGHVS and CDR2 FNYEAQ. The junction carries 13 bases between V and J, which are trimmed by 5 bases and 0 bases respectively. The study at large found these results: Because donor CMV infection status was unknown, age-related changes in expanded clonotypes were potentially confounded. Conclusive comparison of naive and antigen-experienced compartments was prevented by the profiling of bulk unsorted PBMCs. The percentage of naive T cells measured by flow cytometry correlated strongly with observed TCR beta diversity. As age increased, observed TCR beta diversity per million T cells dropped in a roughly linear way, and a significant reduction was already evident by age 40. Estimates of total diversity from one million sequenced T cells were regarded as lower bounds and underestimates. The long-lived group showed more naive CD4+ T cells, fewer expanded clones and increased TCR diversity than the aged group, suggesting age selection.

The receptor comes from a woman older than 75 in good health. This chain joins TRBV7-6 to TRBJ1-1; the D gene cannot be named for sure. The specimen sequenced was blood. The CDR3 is CASSPTRGMNTEAFF. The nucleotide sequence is TGTGCCAGCAGCCCAACGAGAGGCATGAACACTGAAGCTTTCTTT.